This is a list of T cell receptor beta chains from one sample in a study of T cells after yellow fever vaccination. TCRdb ran MiXCR on the 5' RACE reads and lists one entry per CDR3 protein. The data show 25,000 to 30,000 distinct CDR3 sequences, 6.3% seen once. The input for sequencing was PBMCs, either bulk or a sorted T-cell subset (CD4+, CD8+, memory, or dextramer-sorted; not recorded which), taken on the day of the yellow fever booster vaccination. The source of these receptors is a man aged 25 to 45 who received the YFV17D yellow fever vaccine. Each CDR3 is given with its conserved first and last residue. D genes are given only for firm matches. Clone size appears in some rows only: once, few, many, or a class for an expanded clone.

TRBJ2-2 | many | TRBV29-1 | . | CSVVDSNTGELFF | TGCAGCGTTGTCGACAGTAACACCGGGGAGCTGTTTTTT
TRBJ2-3 | many | TRBV12-3/TRBV12-4 | . | CASSFTRGTDTQYF | TGTGCCAGCAGTTTCACCCGGGGCACAGATACGCAGTATTTT
TRBJ2-5 | many | TRBV6-2/TRBV6-3 | TRBD2 | CASSFPLPGLAEQETQYF | TGTGCCAGCAGTTTTCCCCTCCCGGGACTAGCAGAACAAGAGACCCAGTACTTC
TRBJ1-5 | few | TRBV3-1 | . | CASSQGSVNSNQPQHF | TGTGCCAGCAGCCAAGGCTCAGTAAATAGCAATCAGCCCCAGCATTTT
TRBJ1-1 | few | TRBV6-1 | . | CASYGGFKGGTEAFF | TGTGCCAGCTATGGGGGGTTTAAGGGGGGCACTGAAGCTTTCTTT
TRBJ2-5 | few | TRBV7-9 | TRBD2 | CASSGGLAGVGETQYF | TGTGCCAGCAGCGGAGGACTAGCGGGAGTGGGGGAGACCCAGTACTTC
TRBJ2-1 | . | TRBV7-9 | TRBD2 | CASSYRHAGGEQFF | TGTGCCAGCAGCTACCGACATGCGGGGGGGGAGCAGTTCTTC
TRBJ2-5 | many | TRBV10-3 | TRBD1 | CAIRTDRGLGETQYF | TGTGCCATCCGAACGGACAGGGGGCTGGGAGAGACCCAGTACTTC
TRBJ2-7 | many | TRBV12-3/TRBV12-4 | TRBD2 | CASRAGVSYEQYF | TGTGCCAGCAGGGCGGGGGTCTCCTACGAGCAGTACTTC
TRBJ2-5 | many | TRBV5-1 | . | CASSLWGTQYF | TGCGCCAGCAGCCTCTGGGGGACCCAGTACTTC
TRBJ2-5 | many | TRBV7-2 | . | CASSPHPEGTQYF | TGTGCCAGCAGCCCCCACCCCGAGGGGACCCAGTACTTC
TRBJ2-1 | medium-sized | TRBV10-1 | . | CARVHGPEEEQFF | TGCGCCAGGGTTCATGGCCCCGAGGAGGAGCAGTTCTTC
TRBJ2-1 | many | TRBV3-1 | . | CASSQILATYNEQFF | TGTGCCAGCAGCCAAATTCTAGCGACCTACAATGAGCAGTTCTTC
TRBJ2-7 | many | TRBV7-2 | . | CASSPRADSYEQYF | TGTGCCAGCAGCCCGAGGGCAGACTCCTACGAGCAGTACTTC
TRBJ2-1 | few | TRBV14 | . | CASSQVGTVYNEQFF | TGTGCCAGCAGCCAAGTTGGGACGGTCTACAATGAGCAGTTCTTC
TRBJ2-7 | medium-sized | TRBV4-3 | . | CASSLSLEIYEQYF | TGCGCCAGCAGCCTTTCACTTGAAATCTACGAGCAGTACTTC
TRBJ2-1 | . | TRBV5-1 | . | CASSLVYNEQFF | TGCGCCAGCAGCTTGGTCTACAATGAGCAGTTCTTC
TRBJ2-3 | many | TRBV4-3 | . | CASSQQGQDTQYF | TGCGCCAGCAGCCAACAGGGTCAAGATACGCAGTATTTT
TRBJ2-3 | many | TRBV3-1 | . | CASSQREASLGGGTQYF | TGTGCCAGCAGCCAAAGGGAGGCTAGCCTCGGTGGGGGTACGCAGTATTTT
TRBJ2-2 | many | TRBV15 | . | CATSRVRTRNTGELFF | TGTGCCACCAGCAGAGTGAGGACACGGAACACCGGGGAGCTGTTTTTT
TRBJ1-1 | . | TRBV18 | TRBD1 | CASSDRGTEAFF | TGTGCCAGCTCCGACAGGGGCACTGAAGCTTTCTTT
TRBJ2-2 | many | TRBV6-4 | . | CASSDSGVSGELFF | TGTGCCAGCAGTGACTCCGGAGTTTCCGGGGAGCTGTTTTTT
TRBJ1-1 | many | TRBV29-1 | . | CSVGGGPMNTEAFF | TGCAGCGTTGGGGGGGGCCCCATGAACACTGAAGCTTTCTTT
TRBJ1-1 | . | TRBV7-2 | . | CASSLQGKGTEAFF | TGTGCCAGCAGCTTACAGGGAAAGGGGACTGAAGCTTTCTTT
TRBJ2-7 | few | TRBV28 | TRBD2 | CASPPAGGAHEQYF | TGTGCCAGTCCCCCCGCGGGAGGTGCCCACGAGCAGTACTTC
TRBJ2-1 | many | TRBV20-1 | . | CSATIPGRDNEQFF | TGCAGTGCTACCATCCCGGGACGGGACAATGAGCAGTTCTTC
TRBJ1-1 | many | TRBV28 | . | CASSPQRFYTEAFF | TGTGCCAGCAGTCCACAGCGATTTTACACTGAAGCTTTCTTT
TRBJ2-1 | many | TRBV11-3 | . | CASSLGESSYNEQFF | TGTGCCAGCAGCTTAGGCGAAAGCTCCTACAATGAGCAGTTCTTC
TRBJ2-5 | many | TRBV10-3 | TRBD1 | CAISTLTGEETQYF | TGTGCCATCAGTACCCTGACAGGGGAAGAGACCCAGTACTTC
TRBJ2-7 | many | TRBV6-1 | . | CASSEMDVYYEQYF | TGTGCCAGCAGTGAAATGGATGTTTACTACGAGCAGTACTTC
TRBJ1-5 | many | TRBV6-2/TRBV6-3 | . | CASSSRRSNQPQHF | TGTGCCAGCAGTAGTCGGAGGAGCAATCAGCCCCAGCATTTT
TRBJ1-6 | many | TRBV28 | . | CASSFPRRDSPLHF | TGTGCCAGCAGTTTTCCAAGAAGGGATTCACCCCTCCACTTT
TRBJ2-1 | . | TRBV5-1 | . | CASSFSLTSRGNEQFF | TGCGCCAGCAGCTTCTCACTGACTAGTCGGGGCAATGAGCAGTTCTTC
TRBJ1-4 | many | TRBV7-9 | TRBD1 | CASRGGGHEKLFF | TGTGCCAGCAGAGGAGGGGGCCATGAAAAACTGTTTTTT
TRBJ2-1 | many | TRBV4-3 | TRBD1 | CASSQVYSDRVRSNEQFF | TGCGCCAGCAGCCAAGTCTATTCGGACAGGGTAAGGTCCAATGAGCAGTTCTTC
TRBJ2-1 | few | TRBV11-2 | TRBD2 | CASSLDATSVSSYNEQFF | TGTGCCAGCAGCTTGGACGCAACTAGCGTTAGCTCCTACAATGAGCAGTTCTTC
TRBJ1-1 | many | TRBV28 | . | CASTGGGAQSLNTEAFF | TGTGCCAGCACGGGTGGGGGGGCGCAGAGTCTTAACACTGAAGCTTTCTTT
TRBJ2-1 | many | TRBV12-3/TRBV12-4 | TRBD2 | CASSLGVAGGIEQFF | TGTGCCAGCAGTTTAGGAGTAGCGGGAGGTATTGAGCAGTTCTTC
TRBJ2-3 | many | TRBV27 | . | CASSLSAWGRTDTQYF | TGTGCCAGCAGTTTATCGGCGTGGGGGCGGACAGATACGCAGTATTTT